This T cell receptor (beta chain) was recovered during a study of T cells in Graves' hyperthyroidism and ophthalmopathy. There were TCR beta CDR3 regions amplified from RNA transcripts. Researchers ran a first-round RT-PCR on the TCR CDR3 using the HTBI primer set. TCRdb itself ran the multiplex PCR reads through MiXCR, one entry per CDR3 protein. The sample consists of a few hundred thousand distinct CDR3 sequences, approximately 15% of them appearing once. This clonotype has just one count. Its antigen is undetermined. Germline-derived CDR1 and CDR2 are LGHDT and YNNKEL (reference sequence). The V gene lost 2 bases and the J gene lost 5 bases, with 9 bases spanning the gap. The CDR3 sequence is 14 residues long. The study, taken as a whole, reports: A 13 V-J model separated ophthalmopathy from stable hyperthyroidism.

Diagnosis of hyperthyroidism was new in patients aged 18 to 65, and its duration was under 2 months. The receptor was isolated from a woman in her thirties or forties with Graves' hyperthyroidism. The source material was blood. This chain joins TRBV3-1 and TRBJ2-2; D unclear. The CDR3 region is CASSQFSQTGELFF. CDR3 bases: TGTGCCAGCAGCCAATTTTCTCAGACCGGGGAGCTGTTTTTT.